This T cell receptor (beta chain) stems from a study of blood T cell repertoires in COVID-19. Here immunoSEQ multiplex PCR was the method, and the copy in TCRdb shows in-frame clones only, minus some. The sample holds under 200,000 clones, about 85% seen once. After removal of 7 bases from V and 1 base from J, the junction contained 8 bases not matched to a gene. CDR1 and CDR2 (germline): MDHEN, SYDVKM. The CDR3 spans 15 residues. The TCR was taken from a woman older than 75 with acute or convalescent COVID-19. Source material: peripheral blood. V is TRBV28 and J is TRBJ1-2; TRBD1 matches at 8 bases. This CDR3 is CASTDWTGNNYGYTF. Here the CDR3 DNA reads TGTGCCAGCACCGACTGGACAGGGAATAACTATGGCTACACCTTC.